Given below is one TCR beta chain in context. Diagnosis relied on clinical symptoms, serum thyroxine and TRAb, thyroid ultrasound and orbital computed tomography. The sample, blood from the first hyperthyroidism diagnosis, precedes any ophthalmopathy symptoms. This entry belongs to a study of T cells in Graves' hyperthyroidism and ophthalmopathy. Amplified TCR beta CDR3 regions derived from RNA transcripts. The HTBI primer set was used in a first-round RT-PCR of the TCR CDR3. From the multiplex PCR reads, TCRdb called clonotypes with MiXCR, one entry per CDR3 protein. The top ten clones hold under 35% of a sample with 250,000 or so distinct CDR3 sequences, about 16% of them seen once. Germline loops: CDR1 LNHDA, CDR2 SQIVND (reference sequence). This CDR3 has 14 amino acids. Trimming left V 4 bases short and J 2 bases short, with 6 bases between.

Sequencing input: blood. The TCR comes from a woman aged 45 to 65 with Graves' hyperthyroidism that later progressed to Graves' ophthalmopathy. The J gene is TRBJ2-6, the V gene TRBV19; D is uncertain. In DNA, the CDR3 is TGTGCCAGTAGTACTCGCGCTGGGGCCAACGTCCTGACTTTC. As protein: CASSTRAGANVLTF.